The T cell receptor beta chain described here comes from a study of molecular identifiers for immune sequencing clone quantification. For the study at large: RNA, taken in replicates from roughly 21,000 or 96,000 naive CD8 cells, was split five ways, with four sequenced.

Using its own MiXCR run on the PCR reads, TCRdb lists one record per CDR3 protein. The profile shows roughly 100,000 distinct CDR3 sequences, under 40% of them singletons. This clonotype was observed a few times. This CDR3 has 12 residues. Looked up from germline, CDR1 is PRHDT and CDR2 is FYEKMQ (reference sequence). The V and J ends lost 5 bases and 7 bases, in that order; junction bases with no gene match: 4. Sorting was used to obtain naive CD8 T cells (CD8+CD4-CCR7+CD45RA+). The receptor was derived from a human donor in good health. Some libraries in this study had Jurkat cell RNA spiked in. This sequence joins TRBV13 and TRBJ1-1; 7 nucleotides line up with TRBD1. Sample: naive CD8+ T cells from blood, with Jurkat cell RNA spiked in. Subset specified: FACS-sorted CD8+CD4-CCR7+CD45RA+ naive T cells. The CDR3 reads CASSPGTDEAFF. The CDR3 bases are TGTGCCAGCAGCCCAGGGACAGATGAAGCTTTCTTT. Complete variable domain (other parts from reference TRBV13 and TRBJ1-1): AAGVIQSPRHLIKEKRETATLKCYPIPRHDTVYWYQQGPGQDPQFLISFYEKMQSDKGSIPDRFSAQQFSDYHSELNMSSLELGDSALYFCASSPGTDEAFFGQGTRLTVV.